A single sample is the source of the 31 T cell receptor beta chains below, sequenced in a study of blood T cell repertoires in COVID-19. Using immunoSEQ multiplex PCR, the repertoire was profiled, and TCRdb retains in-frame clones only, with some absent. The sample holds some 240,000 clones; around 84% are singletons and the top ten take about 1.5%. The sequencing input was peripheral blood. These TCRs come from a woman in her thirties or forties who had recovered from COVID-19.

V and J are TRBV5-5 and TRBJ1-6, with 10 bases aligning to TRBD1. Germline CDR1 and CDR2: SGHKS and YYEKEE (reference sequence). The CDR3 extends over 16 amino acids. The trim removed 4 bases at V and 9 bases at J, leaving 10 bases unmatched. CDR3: CASSPGTGVQLSPLHF. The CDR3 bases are TGTGCCAGCAGCCCCGGGACAGGGGTTCAACTTTCACCCCTCCACTTT.

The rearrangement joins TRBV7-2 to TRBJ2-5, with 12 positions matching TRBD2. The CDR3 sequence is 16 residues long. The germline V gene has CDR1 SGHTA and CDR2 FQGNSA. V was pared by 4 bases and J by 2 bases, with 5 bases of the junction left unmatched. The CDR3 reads CASSSGTSGLQETQYF. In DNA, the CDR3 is TGTGCCAGCAGCTCAGGGACTAGCGGGCTACAAGAGACCCAGTACTTC.

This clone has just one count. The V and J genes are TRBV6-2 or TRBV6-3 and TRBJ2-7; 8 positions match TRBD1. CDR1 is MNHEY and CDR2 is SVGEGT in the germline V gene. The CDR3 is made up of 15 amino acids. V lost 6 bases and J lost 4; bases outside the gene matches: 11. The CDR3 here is CASSPTGQGLYEQYF. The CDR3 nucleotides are TGTGCCAGCAGCCCTACCGGACAGGGTCTGTACGAGCAGTACTTC.

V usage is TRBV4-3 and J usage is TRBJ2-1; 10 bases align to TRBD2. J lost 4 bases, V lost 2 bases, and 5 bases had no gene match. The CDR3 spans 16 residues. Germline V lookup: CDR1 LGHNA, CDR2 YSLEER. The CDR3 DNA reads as TGCGCCAGCAGCCAACTCCTAGCGGGAGTATACAATGAGCAGTTCTTC. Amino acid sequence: CASSQLLAGVYNEQFF.

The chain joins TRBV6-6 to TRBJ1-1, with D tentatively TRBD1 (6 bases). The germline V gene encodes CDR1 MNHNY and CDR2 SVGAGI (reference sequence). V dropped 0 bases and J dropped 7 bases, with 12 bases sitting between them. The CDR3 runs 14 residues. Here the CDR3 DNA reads TGTGCCAGCAGTTACTCGAAAACAGGGCATGAAGCTTTCTTT. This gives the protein CASSYSKTGHEAFF.

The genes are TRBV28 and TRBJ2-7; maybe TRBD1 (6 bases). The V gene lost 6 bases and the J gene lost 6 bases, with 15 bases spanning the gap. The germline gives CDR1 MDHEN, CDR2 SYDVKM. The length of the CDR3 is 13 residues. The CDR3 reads CASRDSGPPEQYF. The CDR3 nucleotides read TGTGCCAGCAGGGACAGTGGGCCTCCCGAGCAGTACTTC.

CDR3 nucleotide sequence: TGTGCCTGGAGTGTACTTGGACAGGGAACTCGAGGCTACACCTTC. Its translation is CAWSVLGQGTRGYTF. This chain connects TRBV30 to TRBJ1-2; 8 bases fit TRBD1. Germline trimming cut 0 bases from V and 8 bases from J; bases unmatched to any gene: 11. Germline values: CDR1 GTSNPN, CDR2 SVGIG (reference sequence). The CDR3 loop spans 15 amino acids.

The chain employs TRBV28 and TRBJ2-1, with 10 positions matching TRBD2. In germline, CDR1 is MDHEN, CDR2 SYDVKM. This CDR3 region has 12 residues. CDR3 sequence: CAASGGAREQFF. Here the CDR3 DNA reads TGTGCGGCAAGCGGGGGGGCGCGGGAGCAGTTCTTC.

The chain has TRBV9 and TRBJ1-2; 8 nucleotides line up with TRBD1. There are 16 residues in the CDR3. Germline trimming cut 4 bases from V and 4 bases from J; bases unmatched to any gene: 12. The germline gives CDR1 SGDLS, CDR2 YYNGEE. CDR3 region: CASSPYRQGARYGYTF. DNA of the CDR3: TGTGCCAGCAGCCCATATAGGCAGGGGGCACGCTATGGCTACACCTTC. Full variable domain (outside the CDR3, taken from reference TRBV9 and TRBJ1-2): DSGVTQTPKHLITATGQRVTLRCSPRSGDLSVYWYQQSLDQGLQFLIQYYNGEERAKGNILERFSAQQFPDLHSELNLSSLELGDSALYFCASSPYRQGARYGYTFGSGTRLTVV.

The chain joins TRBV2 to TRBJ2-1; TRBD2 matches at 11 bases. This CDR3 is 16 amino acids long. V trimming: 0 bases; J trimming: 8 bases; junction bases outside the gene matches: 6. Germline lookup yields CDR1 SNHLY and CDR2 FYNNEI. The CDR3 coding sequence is TGTGCCAGCAGTGAAGCTAGCGGGGGGGCGTACCATGAGCAGTTCTTC. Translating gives CASSEASGGAYHEQFF.

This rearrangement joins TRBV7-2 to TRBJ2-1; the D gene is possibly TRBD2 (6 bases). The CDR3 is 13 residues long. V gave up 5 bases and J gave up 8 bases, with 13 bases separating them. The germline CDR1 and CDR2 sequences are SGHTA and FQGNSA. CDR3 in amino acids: CASSILRGDEQFF. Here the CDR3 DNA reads TGTGCCAGCAGCATCCTACGCGGGGATGAGCAGTTCTTC.

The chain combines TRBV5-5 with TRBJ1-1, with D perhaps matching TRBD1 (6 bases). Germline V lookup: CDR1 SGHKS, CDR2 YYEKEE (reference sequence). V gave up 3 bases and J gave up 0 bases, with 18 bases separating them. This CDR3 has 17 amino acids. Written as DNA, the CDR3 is TGTGCCAGCAGCTCTGCCCAGGGTCCAGGGGTGAACACTGAAGCTTTCTTT. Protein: CASSSAQGPGVNTEAFF. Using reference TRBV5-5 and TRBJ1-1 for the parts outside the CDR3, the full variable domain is DAGVTQSPTHLIKTRGQQVTLRCSPISGHKSVSWYQQVLGQGPQFIFQYYEKEERGRGNFPDRFSARQFPNYSSELNVNALLLGDSALYLCASSSAQGPGVNTEAFFGQGTRLTVV.

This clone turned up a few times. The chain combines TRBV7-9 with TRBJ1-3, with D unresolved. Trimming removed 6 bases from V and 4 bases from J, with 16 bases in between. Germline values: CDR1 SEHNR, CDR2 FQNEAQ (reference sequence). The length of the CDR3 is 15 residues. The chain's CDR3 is CASSFAGVAGNTIYF. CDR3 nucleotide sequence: TGTGCCAGCAGTTTCGCCGGGGTCGCCGGAAACACCATATATTTT.

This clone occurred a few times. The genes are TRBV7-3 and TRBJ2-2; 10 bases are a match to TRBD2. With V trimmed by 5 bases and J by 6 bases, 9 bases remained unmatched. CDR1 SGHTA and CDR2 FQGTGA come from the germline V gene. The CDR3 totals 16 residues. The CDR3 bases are TGTGCCAGCAGCGCTTATTTAGCGGGGGGCTCCGGGGAGCTGTTTTTT. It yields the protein CASSAYLAGGSGELFF.

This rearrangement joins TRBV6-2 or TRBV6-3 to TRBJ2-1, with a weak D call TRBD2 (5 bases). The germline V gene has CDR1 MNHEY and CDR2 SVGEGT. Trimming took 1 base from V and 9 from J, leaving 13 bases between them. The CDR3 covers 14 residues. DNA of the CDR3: TGTGCCAGCAGTTACTTGACTACCGGTACTGAGCAGTTCTTC. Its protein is CASSYLTTGTEQFF.

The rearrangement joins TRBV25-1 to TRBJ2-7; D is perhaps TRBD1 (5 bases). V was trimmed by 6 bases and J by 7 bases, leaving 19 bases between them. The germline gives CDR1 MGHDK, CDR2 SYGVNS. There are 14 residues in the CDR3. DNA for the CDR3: TGTGCCAGCAGCAACGCACCAGGGTTAGGGGAGCAGTACTTC. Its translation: CASSNAPGLGEQYF.

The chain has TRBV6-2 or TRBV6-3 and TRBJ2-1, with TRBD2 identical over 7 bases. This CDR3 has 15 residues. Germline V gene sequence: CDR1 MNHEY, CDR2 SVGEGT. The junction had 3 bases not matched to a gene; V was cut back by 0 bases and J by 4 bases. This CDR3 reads CASSYSRGDYNEQFF. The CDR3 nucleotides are TGTGCCAGCAGTTACTCCCGGGGGGATTACAATGAGCAGTTCTTC.

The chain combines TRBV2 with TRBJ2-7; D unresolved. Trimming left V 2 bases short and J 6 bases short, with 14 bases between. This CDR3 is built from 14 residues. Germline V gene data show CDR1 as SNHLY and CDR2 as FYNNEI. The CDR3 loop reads CASSERERIGEQYF. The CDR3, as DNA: TGTGCCAGCAGTGAACGAGAGAGGATTGGCGAGCAGTACTTC.

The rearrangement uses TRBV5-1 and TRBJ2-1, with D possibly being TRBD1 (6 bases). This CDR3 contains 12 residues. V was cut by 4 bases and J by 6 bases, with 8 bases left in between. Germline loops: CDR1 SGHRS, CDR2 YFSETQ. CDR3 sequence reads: CASSVDSNEQFF. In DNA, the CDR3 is TGCGCCAGCAGCGTGGACAGCAATGAGCAGTTCTTC.

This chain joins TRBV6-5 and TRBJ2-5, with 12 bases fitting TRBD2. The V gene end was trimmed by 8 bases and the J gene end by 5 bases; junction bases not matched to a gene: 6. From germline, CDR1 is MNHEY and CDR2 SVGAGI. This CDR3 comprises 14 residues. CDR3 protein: CASSSGGASETQYF. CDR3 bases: TGTGCCAGCTCTAGCGGGGGGGCTAGCGAGACCCAGTACTTC.

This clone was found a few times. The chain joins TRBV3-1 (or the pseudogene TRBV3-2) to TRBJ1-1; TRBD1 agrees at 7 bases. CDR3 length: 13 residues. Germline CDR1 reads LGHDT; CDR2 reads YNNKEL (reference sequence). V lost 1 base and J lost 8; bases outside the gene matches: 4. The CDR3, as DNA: TGTGCCAGCAGCCAAGGGTCGGGACAGGAAGCTTTCTTT. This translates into CASSQGSGQEAFF.

The CDR3 protein is CASSRGLAGGTINEQFF. DNA for the CDR3: TGTGCCAGCAGCCGCGGACTAGCGGGGGGGACGATCAATGAGCAGTTCTTC. The V gene is TRBV6-2 or TRBV6-3, the J gene TRBJ2-1, with TRBD2 matching over 15 bases. V trimming: 6 bases; J trimming: 6 bases; junction bases outside the gene matches: 9. The CDR3 has 17 residues. Germline lookup yields CDR1 MNHEY and CDR2 SVGEGT.

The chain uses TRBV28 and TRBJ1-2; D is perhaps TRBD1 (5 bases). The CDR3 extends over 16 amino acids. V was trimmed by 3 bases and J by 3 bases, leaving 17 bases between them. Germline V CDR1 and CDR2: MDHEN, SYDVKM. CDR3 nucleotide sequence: TGTGCCAGCAGTTTTTCCGGTCAGGGCTGGGACTATGGCTACACCTTC. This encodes CASSFSGQGWDYGYTF.

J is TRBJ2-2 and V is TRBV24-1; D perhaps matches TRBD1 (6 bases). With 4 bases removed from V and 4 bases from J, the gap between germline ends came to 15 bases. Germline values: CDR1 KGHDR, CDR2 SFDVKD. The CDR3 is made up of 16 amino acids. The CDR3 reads CATSEYRAGATGELFF. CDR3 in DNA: TGTGCCACCAGTGAATACAGGGCGGGCGCCACCGGGGAGCTGTTTTTT.

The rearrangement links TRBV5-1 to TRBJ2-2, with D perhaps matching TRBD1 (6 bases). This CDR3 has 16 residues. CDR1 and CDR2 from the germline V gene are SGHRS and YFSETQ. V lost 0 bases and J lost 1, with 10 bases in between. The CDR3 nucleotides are TGCGCCAGCAGCTTGGAACCACAGGGGAACACCGGGGAGCTGTTTTTT. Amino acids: CASSLEPQGNTGELFF. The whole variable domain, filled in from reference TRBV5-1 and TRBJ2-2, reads KAGVTQTPRYLIKTRGQQVTLSCSPISGHRSVSWYQQTPGQGLQFLFEYFSETQRNKGNFPGRFSGRQFSNSRSEMNVSTLELGDSALYLCASSLEPQGNTGELFFGEGSRLTVL.

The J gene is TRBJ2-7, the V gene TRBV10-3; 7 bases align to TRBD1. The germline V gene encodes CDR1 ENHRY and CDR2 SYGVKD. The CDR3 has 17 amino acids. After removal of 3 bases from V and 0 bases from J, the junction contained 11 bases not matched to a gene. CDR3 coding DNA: TGTGCCATCAGTGAAGGACAGGAATTCACGCCCTCCTACGAGCAGTACTTC. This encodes CAISEGQEFTPSYEQYF.

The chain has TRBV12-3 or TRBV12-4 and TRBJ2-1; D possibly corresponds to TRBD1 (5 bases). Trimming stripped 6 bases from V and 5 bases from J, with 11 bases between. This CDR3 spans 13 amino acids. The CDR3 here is CASRVTDNNEQFF. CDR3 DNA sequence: TGTGCCAGCAGGGTGACAGACAACAATGAGCAGTTCTTC.

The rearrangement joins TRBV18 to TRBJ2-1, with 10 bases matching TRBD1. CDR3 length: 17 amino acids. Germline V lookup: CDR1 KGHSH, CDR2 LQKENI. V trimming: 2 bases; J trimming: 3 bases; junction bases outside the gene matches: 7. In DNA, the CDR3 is TGTGCCAGCTCACCAGGGGGACAGGGGAATTTCTACAATGAGCAGTTCTTC. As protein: CASSPGGQGNFYNEQFF.

CDR3 residues: CASSLVPGDTEAFF. As DNA, the CDR3 is TGCGCCAGCAGCTTGGTGCCCGGGGACACTGAAGCTTTCTTT. This sequence joins TRBV5-1 and TRBJ1-1; D gene ambiguous. Germline CDR1 SGHRS, CDR2 YFSETQ. V lost 0 bases and J lost 3, with 9 bases in between. This CDR3 contains 14 residues.

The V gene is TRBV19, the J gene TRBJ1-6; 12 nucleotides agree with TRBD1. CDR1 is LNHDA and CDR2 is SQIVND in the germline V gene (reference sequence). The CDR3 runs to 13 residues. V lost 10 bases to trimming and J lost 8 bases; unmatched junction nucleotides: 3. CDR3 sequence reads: CATGTGGDSPLHF. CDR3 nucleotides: TGTGCCACAGGGACAGGGGGCGATTCACCCCTCCACTTT.

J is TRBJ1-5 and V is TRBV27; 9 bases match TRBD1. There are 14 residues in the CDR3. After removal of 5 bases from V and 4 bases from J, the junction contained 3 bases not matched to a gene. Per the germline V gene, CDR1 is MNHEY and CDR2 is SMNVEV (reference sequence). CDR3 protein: CASSLGQGNQPQHF. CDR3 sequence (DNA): TGTGCCAGCAGTCTCGGACAGGGGAATCAGCCCCAGCATTTT.